A single TCR beta chain is shown here with its context. Antigen: not known. Isolation of CD4+ T cells took place after approximately ten days of culture. PCR showed that the person got SARS-CoV-2 infection at some point between March and December 2020. CDR3 length: 16 amino acids. The germline V gene encodes CDR1 SGHVS and CDR2 FNYEAQ. V shed 2 bases and J shed 5 bases, with 13 bases lying between them. The data stem from a study of vaccination effects on CD4 cells after COVID-19. Study details: Two-dose vaccination with either BNT162b2 or mRNA-1273 was given to the participants. Study observations and caveats: Spike-reactive clones in convalescents after vaccination were chiefly newly vaccine-induced.

TCRdb's table, derived via immunoSEQ multiplex PCR, lists solely in-frame clones and lacks some. The sample consists of 45,000 to 60,000 clones, 75% to 80% of them appearing once. This rearrangement joins TRBV7-6 to TRBJ1-6; possible D gene TRBD1, 5 bases. This receptor was identified in a human donor who had a prior SARS-CoV-2 infection. The starting material was CD4+ T cells from PBMCs cultured without peptide, obtained before COVID-19 vaccination. The CDR3: CASSLSAGLHNSPLHF. CDR3 DNA sequence: TGTGCCAGCAGCTTAAGCGCAGGGCTGCATAATTCACCCCTCCACTTT.